This T cell receptor (beta chain) is drawn from a study of T cell changes during pregnancy in multiple sclerosis. Sequencing was performed with immunoSEQ multiplex PCR; in TCRdb, only in-frame clones are kept and a portion is missing. The sample carries fewer than 85,000 clones, roughly 96% recorded once. CDR1 LGHNA and CDR2 YNFKEQ come from the germline V gene. V lost 5 bases and J lost 4; bases outside the gene matches: 2. The CDR3 spans 15 residues. Specimen: peripheral blood, collected in the second trimester of pregnancy. The chain uses TRBV4-2 and TRBJ2-1; 13 bases line up with TRBD2. The sequence came from a female donor with multiple sclerosis, enrolled in a pregnancy study. Here the CDR3 DNA reads TGTGCCAGCAGCGGGACTAGCGGGATTTACAATGAGCAGTTCTTC. Amino acid sequence: CASSGTSGIYNEQFF.